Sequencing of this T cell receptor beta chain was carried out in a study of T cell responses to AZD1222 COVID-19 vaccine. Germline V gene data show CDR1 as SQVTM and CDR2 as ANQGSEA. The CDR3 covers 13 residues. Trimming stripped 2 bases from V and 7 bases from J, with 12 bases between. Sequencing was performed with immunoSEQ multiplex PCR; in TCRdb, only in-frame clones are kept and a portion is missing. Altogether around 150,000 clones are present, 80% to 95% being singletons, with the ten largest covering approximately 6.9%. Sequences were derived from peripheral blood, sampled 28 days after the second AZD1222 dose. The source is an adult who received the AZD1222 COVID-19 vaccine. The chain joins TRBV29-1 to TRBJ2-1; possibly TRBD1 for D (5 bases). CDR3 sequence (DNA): TGCAGCGTTGAACAGACAGCCGGGAATGAGCAGTTCTTC. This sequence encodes CSVEQTAGNEQFF.